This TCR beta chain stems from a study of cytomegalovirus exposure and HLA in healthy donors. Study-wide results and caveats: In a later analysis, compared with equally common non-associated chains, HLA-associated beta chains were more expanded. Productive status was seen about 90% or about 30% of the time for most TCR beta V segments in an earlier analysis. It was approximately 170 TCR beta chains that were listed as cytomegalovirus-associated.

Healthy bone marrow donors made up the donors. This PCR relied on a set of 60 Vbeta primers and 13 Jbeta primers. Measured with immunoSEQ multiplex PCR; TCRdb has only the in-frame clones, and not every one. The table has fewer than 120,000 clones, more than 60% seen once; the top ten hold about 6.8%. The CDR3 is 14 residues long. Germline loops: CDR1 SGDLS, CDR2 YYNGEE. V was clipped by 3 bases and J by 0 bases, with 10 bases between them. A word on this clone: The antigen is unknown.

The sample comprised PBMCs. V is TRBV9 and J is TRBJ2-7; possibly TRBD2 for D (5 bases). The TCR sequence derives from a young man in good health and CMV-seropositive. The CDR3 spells CASSAGAGSYEQYF. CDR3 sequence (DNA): TGTGCCAGCAGCGCCGGCGCGGGCTCCTACGAGCAGTACTTC.